Presented here are 16 T cell receptor beta chains from one specimen sequenced in a study of blood T cell repertoires in COVID-19. Profiling relied on immunoSEQ multiplex PCR, and the TCRdb table lists in-frame clones only, not all of them. The sample has around 190,000 clones; under 90% are singletons. Sequenced material: peripheral blood. All receptors derive from a man in his 60s with acute or convalescent COVID-19.

In nucleotides, the CDR3 is TGTGCCAGCAGCCAATTCCTAGCGGGGTACAATGAGCAGTTCTTC. Translated, it gives CASSQFLAGYNEQFF. The J gene is TRBJ2-1, the V gene TRBV14, with TRBD2 identical over 9 bases. The V segment lost 2 bases and the J segment 4 bases; nucleotides outside the gene matches: 3. CDR1 is SGHDN and CDR2 is FVKESK in the germline V gene. This CDR3 has 15 amino acids.

The V call is TRBV4-2, the J call TRBJ1-1; TRBD1 aligns across 7 bases. Trimming cost V 5 bases and J 3 bases; bases outside gene matches: 15. This CDR3 spans 17 amino acids. CDR1 and CDR2 (germline): LGHNA, YNFKEQ. For the CDR3, the DNA is TGTGCCAGCAGCTTGCAACTTACTCAGGGGGAAGACACTGAAGCTTTCTTT. It specifies CASSLQLTQGEDTEAFF.

The chain couples TRBV3-1 (or the pseudogene TRBV3-2) to TRBJ2-1; 7 bases fit TRBD1. The CDR3 is made up of 16 amino acids. Looked up from germline, CDR1 is LGHDT and CDR2 is YNNKEL (reference sequence). J was trimmed by 2 bases and V by 1 base; bases with no gene match: 5. The CDR3 DNA is TGTGCCAGCAGCCAAGGGTCGACAGGGCCCTACAATGAGCAGTTCTTC. As protein: CASSQGSTGPYNEQFF.

The chain combines TRBV4-1 with TRBJ2-1; 8 bases line up with TRBD2. Trimming took 0 bases from V and 6 from J; bases not matched to a gene: 7. CDR1 and CDR2 from the germline V gene are MGHRA and YSYEKL. CDR3 length: 16 amino acids. CDR3 residues: CASSQDPGLAGNEQFF. The CDR3 region has the DNA TGCGCCAGCAGCCAAGACCCGGGTCTAGCGGGCAATGAGCAGTTCTTC.

The chain is built from TRBV6-5 and TRBJ1-4, with a tentative D call TRBD1 (6 bases). Trimming removed 6 bases at V and 0 bases at J, with 8 bases between. Germline V gene data show CDR1 as MNHEY and CDR2 as SVGAGI. This CDR3 has 14 residues. The CDR3 region has the DNA TGTGCCAGCAGAAACAGGGCAACTAATGAAAAACTGTTTTTT. Translating it yields CASRNRATNEKLFF.

Only a few counts were recorded for this clone. The V gene is TRBV7-3, the J gene TRBJ2-1; 9 bases fit TRBD1. Per the germline V gene, CDR1 is SGHTA and CDR2 is FQGTGA. The length of the CDR3 is 13 residues. J gave up 8 bases and V 5 bases, and 4 bases lay outside the gene matches. The chain's CDR3 is CASSLQGADEQFF. CDR3 DNA sequence: TGTGCCAGCAGCCTACAGGGGGCTGATGAGCAGTTCTTC.

This clone was recorded a few times. The chain carries TRBV30 and TRBJ1-2, with D possibly matching TRBD1 (5 bases). CDR3 length: 12 residues. V lost 2 bases, J lost 10 bases, and 14 bases lay in between. Per germline, CDR1 GTSNPN and CDR2 SVGIG (reference sequence). The CDR3 coding sequence is TGTGCCTGGAGTTTAGGGACTCACCACTACACCTTC. Translated: CAWSLGTHHYTF.

The chain couples TRBV7-2 to TRBJ1-6; 8 bases are shared with TRBD1. Germline V lookup: CDR1 SGHTA, CDR2 FQGNSA. J gave up 5 bases and V 4 bases, and 4 bases lay outside the gene matches. This CDR3 contains 15 residues. For the CDR3, the DNA is TGTGCCAGCAGCTCCGGACAGGGTGATAATTCACCCCTCCACTTT. This gives the protein CASSSGQGDNSPLHF.

The chain has TRBV18 and TRBJ2-7; 9 bases are a match to TRBD1. In germline, CDR1 is KGHSH, CDR2 LQKENI. The V segment lost 3 bases and the J segment 6 bases; nucleotides outside the gene matches: 3. The CDR3 has 13 residues. DNA of the CDR3: TGTGCCAGCTCACCGTTGGACAGGGGCGAGCAGTACTTC. It is translated as CASSPLDRGEQYF.

This rearrangement joins TRBV7-8 to TRBJ2-1, with D possibly TRBD1 on 6 matching bases. V was cut by 2 bases and J by 7 bases, with 18 bases left in between. The CDR3 extends over 16 amino acids. Germline V CDR1 and CDR2: SGHVS, FQNEAQ. The DNA for the CDR3 is TGTGCCAGCAGCTTAATGACAGGAGGATATTGGAATGAGCAGTTCTTC. Protein sequence: CASSLMTGGYWNEQFF. The variable domain in full, completed from reference TRBV7-8 and TRBJ2-1, reads GAGVSQSPRYKVAKRGQDVALRCDPISGHVSLFWYQQALGQGPEFLTYFQNEAQLDKSGLPSDRFFAERPEGSVSTLKIQRTQQEDSAVYLCASSLMTGGYWNEQFFGPGTRLTVL.

This chain joins TRBV14 and TRBJ2-4; D unclear. Germline V lookup: CDR1 SGHDN, CDR2 FVKESK. Trimming stripped 1 base from V and 0 bases from J, with 4 bases between. The CDR3 has 14 amino acids. The CDR3 nucleotides read TGTGCCAGCAGCCAAGGTCTAGCCAAAAACATTCAGTACTTC. Protein: CASSQGLAKNIQYF.

The chain recombines TRBV3-1 (or the pseudogene TRBV3-2) with TRBJ1-1; 8 nucleotides agree with TRBD1. Per the germline V gene, CDR1 is LGHDT and CDR2 is YNNKEL (reference sequence). The V gene end was trimmed by 1 base and the J gene end by 7 bases; junction bases not matched to a gene: 23. CDR3 length: 20 residues. The CDR3 coding sequence is TGTGCCAGCAGCCAAGTTCGGGCGGACAGGGACGGCCCCAAGGGGGTTGAAGCTTTCTTT. This translates into CASSQVRADRDGPKGVEAFF.

The J gene is TRBJ2-7, the V gene TRBV29-1, with a possible D match to TRBD2 (5 bases). Germline values: CDR1 SQVTM, CDR2 ANQGSEA. V lost 4 bases to trimming and J lost 4 bases, with 14 bases between them. The CDR3 spans 13 residues. The CDR3 coding sequence is TGCAGCGTTGTCGGGAACAACGGATACGAGCAGTACTTC. Translated, it gives CSVVGNNGYEQYF.

This clone appeared a single time. The same CDR3 arises from other DNA sequences in this sample as well. V usage is TRBV9 and J usage is TRBJ2-1; 7 nucleotides match TRBD2. Per the germline V gene, CDR1 is SGDLS and CDR2 is YYNGEE. V was pared by 2 bases and J by 1 base, with 9 bases of the junction left unmatched. The CDR3 runs 17 residues. CDR3 amino acids: CASSVSLRGGSYNEQFF. In DNA, the CDR3 is TGTGCCAGCAGCGTTTCCTTACGCGGGGGTTCCTACAATGAGCAGTTCTTC.

V gene TRBV3-1 (or the pseudogene TRBV3-2) combines with J gene TRBJ1-5; 8 bases align to TRBD1. Germline V CDR1 and CDR2: LGHDT, YNNKEL (reference sequence). V shed 4 bases and J 5 bases; nucleotides not matched to a gene: 4. The CDR3 runs to 14 residues. The CDR3 sequence: CASSRGQGDQPQHF. DNA for the CDR3: TGTGCCAGCAGCCGAGGACAGGGTGATCAGCCCCAGCATTTT.

This clone has just a few counts. The chain couples TRBV10-2 to TRBJ2-5; 7 bases match TRBD2. Unmatched junction bases numbered 11, after V lost 8 bases and J lost 5 bases. Germline CDR1 reads WSHSY; CDR2 reads SAAADI. The length of the CDR3 is 14 residues. Here the CDR3 DNA reads TGCGCCAGCGAGGAGGCGGGAGAATCTGAGACCCAGTACTTC. Residues: CASEEAGESETQYF.